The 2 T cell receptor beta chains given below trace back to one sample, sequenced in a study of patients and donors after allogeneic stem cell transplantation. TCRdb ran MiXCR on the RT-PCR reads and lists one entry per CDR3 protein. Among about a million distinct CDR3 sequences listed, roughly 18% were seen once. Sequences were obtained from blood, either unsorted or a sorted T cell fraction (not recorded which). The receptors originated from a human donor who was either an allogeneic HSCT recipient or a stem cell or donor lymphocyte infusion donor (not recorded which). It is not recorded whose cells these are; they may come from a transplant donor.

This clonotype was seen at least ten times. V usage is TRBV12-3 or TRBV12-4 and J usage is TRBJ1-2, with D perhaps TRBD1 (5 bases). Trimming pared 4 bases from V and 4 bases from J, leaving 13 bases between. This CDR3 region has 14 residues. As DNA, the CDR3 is TGTGCCAGCAGTTCTGGGGGAATCGGCTATGGCTACACCTTC. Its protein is CASSSGGIGYGYTF.

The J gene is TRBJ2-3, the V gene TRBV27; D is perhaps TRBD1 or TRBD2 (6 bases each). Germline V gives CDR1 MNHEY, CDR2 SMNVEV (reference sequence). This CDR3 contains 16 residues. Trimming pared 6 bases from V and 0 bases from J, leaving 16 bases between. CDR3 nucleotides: TGTGCCAGCAGGCGACAGGTCGGGACTAGCACAGATACGCAGTATTTT. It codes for CASRRQVGTSTDTQYF.